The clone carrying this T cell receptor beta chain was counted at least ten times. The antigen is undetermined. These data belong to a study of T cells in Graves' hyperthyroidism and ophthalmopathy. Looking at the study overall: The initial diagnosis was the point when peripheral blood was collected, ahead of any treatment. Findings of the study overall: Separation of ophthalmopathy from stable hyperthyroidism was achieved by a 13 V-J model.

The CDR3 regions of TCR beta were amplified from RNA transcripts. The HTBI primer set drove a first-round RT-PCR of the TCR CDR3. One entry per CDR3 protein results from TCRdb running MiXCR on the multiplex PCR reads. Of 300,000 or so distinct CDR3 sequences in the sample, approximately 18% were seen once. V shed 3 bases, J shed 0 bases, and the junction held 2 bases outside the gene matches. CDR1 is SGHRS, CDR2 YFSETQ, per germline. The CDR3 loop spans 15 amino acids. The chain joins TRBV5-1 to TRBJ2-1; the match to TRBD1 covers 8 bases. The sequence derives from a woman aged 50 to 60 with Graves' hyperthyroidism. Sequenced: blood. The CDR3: CASSSGQGSYNEQFF. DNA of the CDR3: TGCGCCAGCAGCTCCGGACAGGGCTCCTACAATGAGCAGTTCTTC. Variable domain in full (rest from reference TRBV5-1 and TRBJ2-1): KAGVTQTPRYLIKTRGQQVTLSCSPISGHRSVSWYQQTPGQGLQFLFEYFSETQRNKGNFPGRFSGRQFSNSRSEMNVSTLELGDSALYLCASSSGQGSYNEQFFGPGTRLTVL.